The 23 T cell receptor beta chains presented below share a single source sample, sequenced in a study of cytomegalovirus exposure and HLA in healthy donors. The PCR had 60 Vbeta and 13 Jbeta primers. Libraries were prepared by immunoSEQ multiplex PCR; TCRdb keeps only in-frame clonotypes and omits some of them. The table lists nearly 200,000 clones, 75% to 90% of them singletons, with 6.5% in the top ten. The specimen sequenced was PBMCs. All receptors come from a woman aged 45-59 years in good health and CMV-seropositive.

The V gene is TRBV6-1, the J gene TRBJ1-5; 8 bases agree with TRBD1. Germline CDR1 is MNHNS and CDR2 is SASEGT. Trimming at V came to 4 bases and at J to 2 bases, leaving 4 bases not matched to a gene. The CDR3 spans 15 residues. CDR3 in DNA: TGTGCCAGCAGTGTGGACAGGGCCGGCAATCAGCCCCAGCATTTT. Encoded protein: CASSVDRAGNQPQHF.

The chain is built from TRBV27 and TRBJ2-4, with D possibly being TRBD1 (6 bases). Trimming took 2 bases from V and 1 from J, leaving 9 bases between them. The CDR3 is 15 residues long. Germline V lookup: CDR1 MNHEY, CDR2 SMNVEV (reference sequence). The CDR3 here is CASSLKDSAKNIQYF. CDR3 sequence (DNA): TGTGCCAGCAGTTTAAAGGACAGCGCCAAAAACATTCAGTACTTC.

The V and J genes are TRBV2 and TRBJ2-7, with unresolved D. Trimming left V 7 bases short and J 6 bases short, with 13 bases between. Germline-derived CDR1 and CDR2 are SNHLY and FYNNEI. CDR3 size: 12 residues. CDR3 loop: CASTREPGEQYF. As DNA, the CDR3 is TGTGCCAGCACCCGAGAGCCCGGCGAGCAGTACTTC.

Worth noting for this clone: One end of the junction is discordant with germline, which a read error may explain. The CDR3: CASSPEGQGQGEQYF. As DNA, the CDR3 is TGTGCTAGCAGCCCAGAGGGACAGGGGCAGGGGGAGCAGTACTTC. The J gene is TRBJ2-7, the V gene TRBV7-7, with TRBD1 identical over 10 bases. Germline lookup yields CDR1 SSHAT and CDR2 FNYEAQ (reference sequence). The CDR3 totals 15 residues.

The table lists this clone with a few counts. V usage is TRBV5-8 and J usage is TRBJ1-1, with D possibly matching TRBD1 (5 bases). CDR1 and CDR2 (germline): SGHTS, YDEGEE. The CDR3 has 15 residues. V was cut by 0 bases and J by 1 base, with 10 bases left in between. The CDR3 loop reads CASSLVGLGNTEAFF. The CDR3, as DNA: TGTGCCAGCAGCTTGGTGGGACTTGGGAACACTGAAGCTTTCTTT.

This clone was recorded a few times. J is TRBJ1-3 and V is TRBV28; 8 bases line up with TRBD1. V shed 5 bases, J shed 2 bases, and the junction held 2 bases outside the gene matches. The germline V gene has CDR1 MDHEN and CDR2 SYDVKM. The CDR3 covers 14 residues. The CDR3 nucleotides are TGTGCCAGCAGTCCAGGGGGCACTGGAAACACCATATATTTT. Protein sequence: CASSPGGTGNTIYF.

The rearrangement links TRBV21-1 to TRBJ2-1; the table gives TRBD1 as D, unverified against the DNA. TRBV21-1 is described as a pseudogene. The CDR3 length is 12 residues. CDR3 nucleotide sequence: TGTGCCAGCAACGAGGGGGCTGGGGAGCAGTTCTTC. Protein: CASNEGAGEQFF.

The chain uses TRBV28 and TRBJ1-5; 7 nucleotides match TRBD1. V shed 5 bases, J shed 1 base, and the junction held 8 bases outside the gene matches. The CDR3 length is 16 residues. From germline, CDR1 is MDHEN and CDR2 SYDVKM. The CDR3 is CASSLGTVKSNQPQHF. Written as DNA, the CDR3 is TGTGCCAGCAGTCTGGGGACAGTAAAAAGCAATCAGCCCCAGCATTTT.

This sequence joins TRBV7-6 and TRBJ2-3; 7 nucleotides line up with TRBD2. Germline loops: CDR1 SGHVS, CDR2 FNYEAQ. The CDR3 totals 15 residues. J lost 3 bases, V lost 1 base, and 4 bases had no gene match. The CDR3 reads CASSLDPAGTDTQYF. The DNA for the CDR3 is TGTGCCAGCAGCTTAGACCCAGCGGGGACAGATACGCAGTATTTT.

The J gene is TRBJ1-2, the V gene TRBV5-5; D uncertain. Germline lookup yields CDR1 SGHKS and CDR2 YYEKEE (reference sequence). The V and J ends lost 0 bases and 8 bases respectively, with 5 bases between them. The CDR3 has 11 amino acids. The CDR3: CASSLAIGYTF. DNA for the CDR3: TGTGCCAGCAGCTTGGCCATCGGCTACACCTTC.

The chain couples TRBV10-3 to TRBJ1-2, with TRBD1 identical over 9 bases. CDR3 length: 14 residues. Germline V gene data show CDR1 as ENHRY and CDR2 as SYGVKD. V gave up 4 bases and J gave up 6 bases; unmatched junction bases: 6. The CDR3 DNA is TGTGCCATCAGTGTGAGGGACAGGGAGGATGGCTACACCTTC. This translates into CAISVRDREDGYTF.

The rearrangement uses TRBV18 and TRBJ1-2; 7 bases are a match to TRBD1. Germline V gene sequence: CDR1 KGHSH, CDR2 LQKENI. The CDR3 covers 13 residues. The ends lost 3 bases at V and 6 bases at J; junction bases unmatched: 4. CDR3 protein: CASSPDRDHGYTF. CDR3 sequence (DNA): TGTGCCAGCTCACCCGACAGGGACCATGGCTACACCTTC.

Points on this clone: Germline is not matched at one junction end, which may reflect a read error. The chain combines TRBV10-1 with TRBJ2-6; possible D gene TRBD1, 7 bases. CDR3 length: 18 residues. CDR1 and CDR2 (germline): WNHNN, SYGVQD (reference sequence). DNA for the CDR3: TGCGCCAGTGGGGGGTTTTGGACAGGTGCTTCTGGGGCCAACGGCCTGACTTTC. It codes for CASGGFWTGASGANGLTF.

CDR3 amino acids: CSAPYYGYTF. The CDR3 DNA follows: TGCAGTGCTCCCTACTATGGCTACACCTTC. The chain employs TRBV20-1 and TRBJ1-2; no clear D gene. Trimming took off 5 bases at V and 3 bases at J, with 4 bases between the two ends. Per germline, CDR1 DFQATT and CDR2 SNEGSKA (reference sequence). CDR3 length equals 10 residues.

The V gene is TRBV7-2, the J gene TRBJ2-7; TRBD1 matches at 8 bases. Germline values: CDR1 SGHTA, CDR2 FQGNSA. V lost 3 bases to trimming and J lost 1 base; unmatched junction nucleotides: 5. The CDR3 sequence is 15 residues long. CDR3 sequence: CASSFGQGRSYEQYF. The CDR3 nucleotides are TGTGCCAGCAGCTTTGGACAGGGAAGGTCCTACGAGCAGTACTTC.

The chain links TRBV6-1 to TRBJ1-1; tentatively, D is TRBD1 (6 bases). The CDR3 is 10 residues long. V was trimmed by 9 bases and J by 7 bases, leaving 9 bases between them. Germline values: CDR1 MNHNS, CDR2 SASEGT. The CDR3 protein is CASGQHEAFF. In DNA, the CDR3 is TGTGCCAGTGGACAGCATGAAGCTTTCTTT.

The CDR3 DNA sequence: TGTGCCAGCAGCCCTGGGACAGCGCAAGAGACCCAGTACTTC. Translating it yields CASSPGTAQETQYF. The V gene is TRBV7-7, the J gene TRBJ2-5; 7 bases are shared with TRBD1. J gave up 2 bases and V 5 bases, and 5 bases lay outside the gene matches. This CDR3 has 14 amino acids. The germline CDR1 and CDR2 sequences are SSHAT and FNYEAQ (reference sequence).

This chain connects TRBV19 to TRBJ2-1; D is perhaps TRBD2 (5 bases). Looked up from germline, CDR1 is LNHDA and CDR2 is SQIVND (reference sequence). The CDR3 is 13 residues long. The V and J ends lost 3 bases and 6 bases respectively, with 9 bases between them. The CDR3 nucleotides are TGTGCCAGTAGTATCGGGCGGGTCAATGAGCAGTTCTTC. Translating gives CASSIGRVNEQFF.

The chain employs TRBV7-2 and TRBJ2-5; 8 positions agree with TRBD1. The junction had 6 bases not matched to a gene; V was cut back by 5 bases and J by 4 bases. The CDR3 has 14 residues. CDR1 and CDR2 from the germline V gene are SGHTA and FQGNSA. CDR3 loop: CASSQDRARETQYF. In nucleotides, the CDR3 is TGTGCCAGCAGCCAGGACAGGGCCCGAGAGACCCAGTACTTC.

This clone was counted a single time. The CDR3 DNA follows: TGTGCCAGCAGTTTATCGCGGGTAAAACTGTTTTTT. It encodes CASSLSRVKLFF. The rearrangement joins TRBV28 to TRBJ1-4; no firm D call. CDR1 MDHEN and CDR2 SYDVKM come from the germline V gene. The V gene lost 1 base and the J gene lost 10 bases, with 7 bases spanning the gap. The CDR3 has 12 amino acids.

The genes are TRBV2 and TRBJ1-3; 7 nucleotides line up with TRBD1. The CDR3 is 14 residues long. V was pared by 6 bases and J by 0 bases, with 2 bases of the junction left unmatched. Germline V gives CDR1 SNHLY, CDR2 FYNNEI. CDR3 DNA: TGTGCCAGCAGAAACAGGGGCTCTGGAAACACCATATATTTT. Encoded protein: CASRNRGSGNTIYF.

V is TRBV6-1 and J is TRBJ2-1; 10 nucleotides align to TRBD2. Germline V gene sequence: CDR1 MNHNS, CDR2 SASEGT. Trimming at V came to 6 bases and at J to 2 bases, leaving 4 bases not matched to a gene. The CDR3 loop spans 15 amino acids. The DNA for the CDR3 is TGTGCCAGCAGCGGGACTAGCGAGGCCTACAATGAGCAGTTCTTC. Its protein product is CASSGTSEAYNEQFF.

V and J are TRBV27 and TRBJ2-2; 11 bases are a match to TRBD1. CDR3 length equals 13 residues. Germline values: CDR1 MNHEY, CDR2 SMNVEV (reference sequence). With V trimmed by 9 bases and J by 7 bases, 4 bases remained unmatched. The CDR3 loop is CASPGTGGGELFF. The CDR3, as DNA: TGTGCCAGTCCCGGGACAGGGGGCGGGGAGCTGTTTTTT.